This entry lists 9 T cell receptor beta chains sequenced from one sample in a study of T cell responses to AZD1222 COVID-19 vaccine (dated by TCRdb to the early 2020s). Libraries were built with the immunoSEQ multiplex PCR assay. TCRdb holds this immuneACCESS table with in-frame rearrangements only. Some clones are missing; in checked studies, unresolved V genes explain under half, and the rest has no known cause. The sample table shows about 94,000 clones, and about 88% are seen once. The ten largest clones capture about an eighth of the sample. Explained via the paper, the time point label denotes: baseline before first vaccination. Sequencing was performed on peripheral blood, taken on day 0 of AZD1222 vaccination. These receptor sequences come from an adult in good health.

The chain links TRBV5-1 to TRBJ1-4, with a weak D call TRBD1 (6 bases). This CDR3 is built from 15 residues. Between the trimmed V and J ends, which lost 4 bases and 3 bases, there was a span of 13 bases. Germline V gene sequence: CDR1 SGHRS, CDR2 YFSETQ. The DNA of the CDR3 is TGCGCCAGCAGCCTGGAAGGGGGTGCTAATGAAAAACTGTTTTTT. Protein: CASSLEGGANEKLFF.

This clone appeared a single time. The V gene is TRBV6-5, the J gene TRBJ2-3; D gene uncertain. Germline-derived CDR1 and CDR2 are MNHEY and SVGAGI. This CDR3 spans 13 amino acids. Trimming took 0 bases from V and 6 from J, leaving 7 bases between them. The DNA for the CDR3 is TGTGCCAGCAGTTACTCGGGTTCTGATACGCAGTATTTT. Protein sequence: CASSYSGSDTQYF.

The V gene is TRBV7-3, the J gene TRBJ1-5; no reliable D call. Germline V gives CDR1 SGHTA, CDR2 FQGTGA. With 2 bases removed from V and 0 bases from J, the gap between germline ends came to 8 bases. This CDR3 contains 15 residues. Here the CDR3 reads CASSLPGYSNQPQHF. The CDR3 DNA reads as TGTGCCAGCAGCTTACCGGGTTATAGCAATCAGCCCCAGCATTTT.

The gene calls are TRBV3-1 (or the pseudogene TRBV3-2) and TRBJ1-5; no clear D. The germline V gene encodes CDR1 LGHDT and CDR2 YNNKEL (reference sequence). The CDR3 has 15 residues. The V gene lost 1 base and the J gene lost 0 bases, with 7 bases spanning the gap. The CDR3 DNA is TGTGCCAGCAGCCAAGGGTCAACTAGCAATCAGCCCCAGCATTTT. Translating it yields CASSQGSTSNQPQHF.

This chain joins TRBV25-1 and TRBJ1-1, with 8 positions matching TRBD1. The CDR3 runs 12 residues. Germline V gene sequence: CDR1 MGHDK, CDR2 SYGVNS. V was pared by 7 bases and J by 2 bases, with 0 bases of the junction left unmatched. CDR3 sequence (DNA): TGTGCCAGCACAGGGGGCAACACTGAAGCTTTCTTT. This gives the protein CASTGGNTEAFF. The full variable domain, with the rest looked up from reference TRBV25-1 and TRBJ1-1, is EADIYQTPRYLVIGTGKKITLECSQTMGHDKMYWYQQDPGMELHLIHYSYGVNSTEKGDLSSESTVSRIRTEHFPLTLESARPSHTSQYLCASTGGNTEAFFGQGTRLTVV.

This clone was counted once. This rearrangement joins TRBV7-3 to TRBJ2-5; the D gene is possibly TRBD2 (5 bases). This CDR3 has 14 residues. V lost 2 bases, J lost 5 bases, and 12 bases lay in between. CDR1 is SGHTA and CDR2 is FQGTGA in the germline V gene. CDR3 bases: TGTGCCAGCAGCTTAGGCGGGCCCGGGGAGACCCAGTACTTC. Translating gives CASSLGGPGETQYF.

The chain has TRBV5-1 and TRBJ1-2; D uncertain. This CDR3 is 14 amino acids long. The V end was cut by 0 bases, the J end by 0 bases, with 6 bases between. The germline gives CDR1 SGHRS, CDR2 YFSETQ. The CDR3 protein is CASSLDTTNYGYTF. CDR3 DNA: TGCGCCAGCAGCTTGGACACTACTAACTATGGCTACACCTTC.

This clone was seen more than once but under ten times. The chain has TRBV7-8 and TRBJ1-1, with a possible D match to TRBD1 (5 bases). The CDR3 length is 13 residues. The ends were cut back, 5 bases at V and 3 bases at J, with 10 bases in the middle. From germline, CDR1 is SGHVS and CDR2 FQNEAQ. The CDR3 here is CASSPLGDTEAFF. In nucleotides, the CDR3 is TGTGCCAGCAGCCCTCTGGGGGACACTGAAGCTTTCTTT. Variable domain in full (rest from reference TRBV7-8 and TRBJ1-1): GAGVSQSPRYKVAKRGQDVALRCDPISGHVSLFWYQQALGQGPEFLTYFQNEAQLDKSGLPSDRFFAERPEGSVSTLKIQRTQQEDSAVYLCASSPLGDTEAFFGQGTRLTVV.

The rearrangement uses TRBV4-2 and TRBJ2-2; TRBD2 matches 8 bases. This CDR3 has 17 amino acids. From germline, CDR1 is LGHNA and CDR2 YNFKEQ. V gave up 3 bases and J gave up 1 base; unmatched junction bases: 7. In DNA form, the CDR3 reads TGTGCCAGCAGCCACTCTAGCGGGCCCGAGAACACCGGGGAGCTGTTTTTT. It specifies CASSHSSGPENTGELFF.